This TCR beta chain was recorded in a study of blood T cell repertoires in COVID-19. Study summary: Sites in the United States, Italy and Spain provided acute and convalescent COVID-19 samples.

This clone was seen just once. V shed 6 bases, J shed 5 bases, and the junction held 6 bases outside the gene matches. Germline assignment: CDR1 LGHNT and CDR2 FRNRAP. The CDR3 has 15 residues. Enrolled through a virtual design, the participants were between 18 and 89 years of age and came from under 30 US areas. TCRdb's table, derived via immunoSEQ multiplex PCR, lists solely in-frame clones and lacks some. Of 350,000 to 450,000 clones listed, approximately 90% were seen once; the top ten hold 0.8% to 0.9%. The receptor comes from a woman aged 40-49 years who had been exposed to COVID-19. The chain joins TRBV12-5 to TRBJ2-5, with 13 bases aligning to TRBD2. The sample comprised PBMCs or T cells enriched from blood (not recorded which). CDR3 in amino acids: CASGLGTSGVETQYF. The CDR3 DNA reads TGTGCTAGTGGCCTCGGGACTAGCGGGGTGGAGACCCAGTACTTC.